The rows below give T cell receptor beta chains drawn from one sample of a study of cytomegalovirus exposure and HLA in healthy donors. Here immunoSEQ multiplex PCR was the method, and the copy in TCRdb shows in-frame clones only, minus some. There are 170,000 or so clones in the sample; less than 85% occur only once, and roughly 15% lies in the top ten. Material for sequencing was PBMCs. The source of these receptors is a young man in good health and CMV-seropositive. Each CDR3 is given with its conserved first and last residue. The D gene is left open where the match is weak. Size tells how often a clone was seen (once, few, many) or the class of an expanded clone, and some rows leave it out.

V,D,size,J,CDR3,DNA
TRBV6-1,-,few,TRBJ1-4,CASSERGGEKLFF,TGTGCCAGCAGTGAACGGGGAGGAGAAAAACTGTTTTTT
TRBV27,TRBD1,-,TRBJ1-1,CASSPNRGGTEAFF,TGTGCCAGCAGTCCAAACAGGGGAGGCACTGAAGCTTTCTTT
TRBV28,TRBD1,-,TRBJ1-1,CASSLTRGAFF,TGTGCCAGCAGTTTAACCAGGGGGGCTTTCTTT
TRBV10-3,-,-,TRBJ2-7,CAISRSQGRGEQYF,TGTGCCATCAGTAGATCGCAGGGTCGCGGCGAGCAGTACTTC
TRBV28,TRBD1,once,TRBJ2-5,CASSLATGGAETQYF,TGTGCCAGCAGTCTGGCGACAGGGGGCGCAGAGACCCAGTACTTC
TRBV28,TRBD1,few,TRBJ1-6,CASWDRGSAGNSPLHF,TGTGCCAGCTGGGACAGGGGCTCAGCGGGTAATTCACCCCTCCACTTT
TRBV2,-,-,TRBJ1-2,CASSEALLRLLNGYTF,TGTGCCAGCAGTGAAGCGCTTCTGAGACTTTTGAATGGCTACACCTTC
TRBV2,-,-,TRBJ1-2,CASSETNGYTF,TGTGCCAGCAGTGAGACAAATGGCTACACCTTC
TRBV12-5,TRBD1,-,TRBJ1-2,CASASGGHNYGYTF,TGTGCTAGTGCGTCAGGGGGACATAACTATGGCTACACCTTC
TRBV5-1,-,-,TRBJ1-1,CASSLGTNTEAFF,TGCGCCAGCAGCTTAGGGACAAACACTGAAGCTTTCTTT
TRBV9,-,-,TRBJ2-3,CASSPNSRGNGTDTQYF,TGTGCCAGCAGCCCAAACTCTCGGGGGAACGGCACAGATACGCAGTATTTT
TRBV27,-,-,TRBJ1-2,CASSLSGGKYGYTF,TGTGCCAGCAGTTTATCGGGCGGGAAATATGGCTACACCTTC
TRBV9,TRBD2,once,TRBJ2-1,CASSVAPGLAGGEQFF,TGTGCCAGCAGCGTAGCTCCGGGGCTAGCGGGAGGGGAGCAGTTCTTC
TRBV14,TRBD2,-,TRBJ2-3,CASSELADTDTQYF,TGTGCCAGCAGCGAACTAGCGGACACAGATACGCAGTATTTT
TRBV5-1,-,-,TRBJ1-5,CASYQSHQPQHF,TGCGCCTCGTATCAGTCGCATCAGCCCCAGCATTTT
TRBV4-1,-,few,TRBJ2-7,CASSQDLTSSYEQYF,TGCGCCAGCAGCCAAGATCTAACGAGCTCCTACGAGCAGTACTTC
TRBV27,TRBD2,-,TRBJ2-1,CASNRQVIAGGPHNEQFF,TGTGCCAGCAATAGACAGGTCATAGCGGGGGGTCCCCACAATGAGCAGTTCTTC
TRBV7-6,TRBD1,-,TRBJ1-3,CASSFAEGASGNTIYF,TGTGCCAGCAGCTTTGCGGAGGGGGCATCGGGAAACACCATATATTTT
TRBV5-8,-,-,TRBJ1-4,CASSPGQPATNEKLFF,TGTGCCAGCAGCCCCGGACAACCCGCAACTAATGAAAAACTGTTTTTT
TRBV28,TRBD1,-,TRBJ2-5,CASSLAGGVETQYF,TGTGCCAGCAGTTTAGCAGGGGGCGTAGAGACCCAGTACTTC
TRBV21-1,-,-,TRBJ1-5,CASSKDQSQGWQPQHF,TGTGCCAGCAGCAAAGATCAGTCACAGGGATGGCAGCCCCAGCATTTT
TRBV11-2,TRBD2,-,TRBJ2-5,CASSPWTSEIGKTQYF,TGTGCCAGCAGCCCCTGGACTAGCGAGATTGGGAAGACCCAGTACTTC
TRBV6-4,-,-,TRBJ2-1,CASSEGGGPNEQFF,TGTGCCAGCAGTGAGGGGGGAGGCCCCAATGAGCAGTTCTTC
TRBV18,TRBD1,-,TRBJ1-3,CASSPLRTGPSSGNTIYF,TGTGCCAGCTCACCCCTCCGGACAGGACCGAGCTCTGGAAACACCATATATTTT
TRBV7-9,-,few,TRBJ1-2,CASSPLGATDGYTF,TGTGCCAGCAGCCCGTTGGGCGCTACTGATGGCTACACCTTC
TRBV28,-,-,TRBJ2-7,CASSGASEYYEQYF,TGTGCCAGCAGCGGAGCTAGCGAGTACTACGAGCAGTACTTC
TRBV27,TRBD1,-,TRBJ1-2,CASSRQGAQSYGYTF,TGTGCCAGCAGTAGACAGGGGGCGCAGAGCTATGGCTACACCTTC
TRBV7-7,TRBD1,few,TRBJ2-3,CASSPRTGTTDTQYF,TGTGCCAGCAGCCCCCGGACAGGAACCACAGATACGCAGTATTTT
TRBV11-2,TRBD2,-,TRBJ2-1,CASSPSGGRSNEQFF,TGTGCCAGCAGCCCCAGCGGCGGGAGAAGCAATGAGCAGTTCTTC
TRBV28,TRBD1,-,TRBJ2-3,CASRSGQAPFTDTQYF,TGTGCCAGCAGATCAGGACAGGCGCCTTTCACAGATACGCAGTATTTT